This is a list of T cell receptor beta chains from one sample in a study of OX40 agonist ivuxolimab in advanced cancers. The repertoire was sequenced with immunoSEQ multiplex PCR; TCRdb's copy has only in-frame clones and lacks some. The sample shows approximately 84,000 clones, around 87% of them seen only once. The sequencing used CD4+ or CD8+ T cells sorted from blood, collected in a trial of the OX40 agonist ivuxolimab. The receptors originated from an adult with an advanced solid tumor such as melanoma, head and neck, liver or kidney cancer. Both conserved end residues are part of each CDR3. The order of the fields is V gene, J gene, CDR3 length, clone size, CDR3 protein. Expanded clones are given a class, and other clones once, few, many or no size at all.

V gene: TRBV7-9
J gene: TRBJ2-7
CDR3 length: 14
clone size: once
CDR3 protein: CASSTGTSGYEQYF

V gene: TRBV27
J gene: TRBJ2-7
CDR3 length: 13
clone size: -
CDR3 protein: CASRGQGLNEQYF

V gene: TRBV5-4
J gene: TRBJ2-5
CDR3 length: 13
clone size: -
CDR3 protein: CASSYRGWETQYF

V gene: TRBV19
J gene: TRBJ1-6
CDR3 length: 16
clone size: few
CDR3 protein: CASRTFSTGGSSPLHF

V gene: TRBV18
J gene: TRBJ2-5
CDR3 length: 14
clone size: -
CDR3 protein: CASSPDERRETQYF

V gene: TRBV7-3
J gene: TRBJ2-1
CDR3 length: 15
clone size: -
CDR3 protein: CASSSQGGSNNEQFF

V gene: TRBV19
J gene: TRBJ1-1
CDR3 length: 16
clone size: -
CDR3 protein: CASSIGGTDMNTEAFF

V gene: TRBV6-1
J gene: TRBJ1-1
CDR3 length: 15
clone size: -
CDR3 protein: CASSDRQAKNTEAFF

V gene: TRBV5-1
J gene: TRBJ2-1
CDR3 length: 15
clone size: -
CDR3 protein: CASSEQGFQGNEQFF

V gene: TRBV6-4
J gene: TRBJ1-5
CDR3 length: 13
clone size: -
CDR3 protein: CASSEAGGQPQHF